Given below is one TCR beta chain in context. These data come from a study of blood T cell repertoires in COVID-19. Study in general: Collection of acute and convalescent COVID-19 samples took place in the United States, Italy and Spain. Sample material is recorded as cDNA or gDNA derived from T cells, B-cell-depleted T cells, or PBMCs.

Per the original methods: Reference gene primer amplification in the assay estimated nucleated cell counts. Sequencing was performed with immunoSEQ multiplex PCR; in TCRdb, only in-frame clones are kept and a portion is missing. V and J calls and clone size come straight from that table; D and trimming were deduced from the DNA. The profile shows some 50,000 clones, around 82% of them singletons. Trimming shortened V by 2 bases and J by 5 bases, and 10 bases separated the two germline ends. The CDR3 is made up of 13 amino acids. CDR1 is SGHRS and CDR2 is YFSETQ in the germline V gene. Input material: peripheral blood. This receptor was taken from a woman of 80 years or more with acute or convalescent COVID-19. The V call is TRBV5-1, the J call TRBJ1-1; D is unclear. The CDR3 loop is CASSFGRETEAFF. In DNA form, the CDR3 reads TGCGCCAGCAGCTTTGGGAGAGAGACTGAAGCTTTCTTT.